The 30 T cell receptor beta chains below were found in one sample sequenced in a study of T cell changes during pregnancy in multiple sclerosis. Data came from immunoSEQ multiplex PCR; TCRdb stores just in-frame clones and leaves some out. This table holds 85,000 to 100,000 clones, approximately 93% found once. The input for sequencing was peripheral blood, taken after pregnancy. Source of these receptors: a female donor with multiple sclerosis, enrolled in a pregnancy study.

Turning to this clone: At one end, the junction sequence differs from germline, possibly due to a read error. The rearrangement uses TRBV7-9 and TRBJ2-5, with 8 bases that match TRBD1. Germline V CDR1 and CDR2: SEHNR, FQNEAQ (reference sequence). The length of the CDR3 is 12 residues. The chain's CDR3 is CASSVTRGPRDF. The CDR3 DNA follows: TGTGCCAGCAGCGTGACCAGGGGGCCTAGGGACTTC.

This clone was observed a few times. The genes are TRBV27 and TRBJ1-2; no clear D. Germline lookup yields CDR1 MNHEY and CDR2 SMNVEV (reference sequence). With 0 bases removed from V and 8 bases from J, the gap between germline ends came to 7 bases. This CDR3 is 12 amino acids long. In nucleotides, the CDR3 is TGTGCCAGCAGTTTATCGGGCAGGGGCTACACCTTC. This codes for CASSLSGRGYTF.

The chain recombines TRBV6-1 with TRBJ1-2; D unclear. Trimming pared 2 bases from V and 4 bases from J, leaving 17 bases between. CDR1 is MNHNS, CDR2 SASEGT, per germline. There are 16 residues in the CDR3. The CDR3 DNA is TGTGCCAGCAGTGAATCCTCTCGTGGCCTCCGCTATGGCTACACCTTC. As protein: CASSESSRGLRYGYTF.

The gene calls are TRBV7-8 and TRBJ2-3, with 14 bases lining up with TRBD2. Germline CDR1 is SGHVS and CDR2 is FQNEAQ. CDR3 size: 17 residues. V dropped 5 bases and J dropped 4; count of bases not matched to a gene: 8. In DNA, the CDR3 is TGTGCCAGCAGCCAACTTCCGGGACTAGCGGGAGCAGATACGCAGTATTTT. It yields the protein CASSQLPGLAGADTQYF.

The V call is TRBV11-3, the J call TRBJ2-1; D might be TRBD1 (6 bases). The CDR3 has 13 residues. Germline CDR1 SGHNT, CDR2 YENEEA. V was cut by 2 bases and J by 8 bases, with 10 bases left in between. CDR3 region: CASSLTRGHEQFF. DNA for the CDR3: TGTGCCAGCAGCTTAACCAGGGGTCATGAGCAGTTCTTC.

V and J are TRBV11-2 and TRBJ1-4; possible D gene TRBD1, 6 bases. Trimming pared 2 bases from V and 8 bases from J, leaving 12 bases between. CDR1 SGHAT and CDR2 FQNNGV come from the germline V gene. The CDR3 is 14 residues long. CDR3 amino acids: CASSLNRDSEKLFF. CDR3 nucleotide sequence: TGTGCCAGCAGCTTAAACAGGGATAGCGAAAAACTGTTTTTT.

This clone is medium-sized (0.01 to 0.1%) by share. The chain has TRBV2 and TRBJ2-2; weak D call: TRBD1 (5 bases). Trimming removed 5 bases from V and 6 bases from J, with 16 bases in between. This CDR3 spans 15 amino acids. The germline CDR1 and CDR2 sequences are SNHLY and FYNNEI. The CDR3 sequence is CASSMGRVNAGELFF. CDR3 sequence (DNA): TGTGCCAGCAGTATGGGCAGGGTGAATGCCGGGGAGCTGTTTTTT. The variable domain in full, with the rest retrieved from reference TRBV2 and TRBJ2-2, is EPEVTQTPSHQVTQMGQEVILRCVPISNHLYFYWYRQILGQKVEFLVSFYNNEISEKSEIFDDQFSVERPDGSNFTLKIRSTKLEDSAMYFCASSMGRVNAGELFFGEGSRLTVL.

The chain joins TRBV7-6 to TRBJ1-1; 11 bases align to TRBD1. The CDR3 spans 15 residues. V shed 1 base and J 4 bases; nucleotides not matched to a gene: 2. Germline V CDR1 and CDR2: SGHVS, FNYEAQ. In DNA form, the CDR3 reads TGTGCCAGCAGCTTAGTAGGGACAGGGGGCACTGAAGCTTTCTTT. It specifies CASSLVGTGGTEAFF. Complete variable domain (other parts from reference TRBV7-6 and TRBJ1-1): GAGVSQSPRYKVTKRGQDVALRCDPISGHVSLYWYRQALGQGPEFLTYFNYEAQQDKSGLPNDRFSAERPEGSISTLTIQRTEQRDSAMYRCASSLVGTGGTEAFFGQGTRLTVV.

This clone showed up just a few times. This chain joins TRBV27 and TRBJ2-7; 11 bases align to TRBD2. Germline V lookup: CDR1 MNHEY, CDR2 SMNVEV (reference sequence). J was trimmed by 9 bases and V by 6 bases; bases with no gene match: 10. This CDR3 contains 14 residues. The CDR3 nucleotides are TGTGCCAGCAGCCCAGGACTAGCGGGTTCTGGGCAGTACTTC. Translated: CASSPGLAGSGQYF.

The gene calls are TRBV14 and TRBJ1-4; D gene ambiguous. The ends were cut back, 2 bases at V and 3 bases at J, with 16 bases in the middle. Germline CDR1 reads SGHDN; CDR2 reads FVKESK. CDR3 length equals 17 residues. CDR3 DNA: TGTGCCAGCAGCCAAACAACTCCACGGAGGCCTAATGAAAAACTGTTTTTT. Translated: CASSQTTPRRPNEKLFF.

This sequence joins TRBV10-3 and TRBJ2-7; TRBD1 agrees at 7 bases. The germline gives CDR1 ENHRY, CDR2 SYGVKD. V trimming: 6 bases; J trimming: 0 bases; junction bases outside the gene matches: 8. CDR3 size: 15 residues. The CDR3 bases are TGTGCCATCAGGCCCGGGACAGCCGGCTCCTACGAGCAGTACTTC. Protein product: CAIRPGTAGSYEQYF.

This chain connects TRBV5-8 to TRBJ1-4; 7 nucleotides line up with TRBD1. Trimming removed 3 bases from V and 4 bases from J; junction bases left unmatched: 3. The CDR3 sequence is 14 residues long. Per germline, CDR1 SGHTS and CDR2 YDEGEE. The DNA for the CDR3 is TGTGCCAGCAGCTCCGGGACAGATAATGAAAAACTGTTTTTT. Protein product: CASSSGTDNEKLFF.

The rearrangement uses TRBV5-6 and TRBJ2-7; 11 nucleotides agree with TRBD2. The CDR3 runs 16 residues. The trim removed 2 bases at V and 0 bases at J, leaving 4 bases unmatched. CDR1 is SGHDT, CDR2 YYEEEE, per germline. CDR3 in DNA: TGTGCCAGCAGCTTCGGGACTAGCGGTAGCTCCTACGAGCAGTACTTC. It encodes CASSFGTSGSSYEQYF.

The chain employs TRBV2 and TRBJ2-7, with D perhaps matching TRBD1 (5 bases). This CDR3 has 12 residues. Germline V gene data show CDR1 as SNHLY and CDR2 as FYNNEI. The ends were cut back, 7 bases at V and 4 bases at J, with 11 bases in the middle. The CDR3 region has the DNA TGTGCCAGCACTCAGGGTTTGTACGAGCAGTACTTC. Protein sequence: CASTQGLYEQYF.

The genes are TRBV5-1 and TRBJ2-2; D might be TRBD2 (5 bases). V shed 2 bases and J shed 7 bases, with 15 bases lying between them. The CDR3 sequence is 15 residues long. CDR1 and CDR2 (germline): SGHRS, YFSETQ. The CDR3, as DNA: TGCGCCAGCAGCTTTATTAGGGTTGAGGGCGGGGAGCTGTTTTTT. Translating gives CASSFIRVEGGELFF.

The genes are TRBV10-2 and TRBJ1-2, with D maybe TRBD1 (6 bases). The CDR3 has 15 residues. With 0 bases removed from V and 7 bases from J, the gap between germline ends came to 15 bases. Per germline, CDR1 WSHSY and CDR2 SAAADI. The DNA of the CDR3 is TGCGCCAGCAGTGAGTCGACTCGAAGGGGGGGTGGCTACACCTTC. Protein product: CASSESTRRGGGYTF.

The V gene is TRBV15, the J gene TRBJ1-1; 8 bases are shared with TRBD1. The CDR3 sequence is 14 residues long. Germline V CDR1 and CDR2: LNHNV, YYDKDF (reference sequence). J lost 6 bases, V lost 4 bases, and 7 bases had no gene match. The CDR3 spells CATSIRQGTAEAFF. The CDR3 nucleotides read TGTGCCACCAGCATCCGACAGGGGACGGCTGAAGCTTTCTTT.

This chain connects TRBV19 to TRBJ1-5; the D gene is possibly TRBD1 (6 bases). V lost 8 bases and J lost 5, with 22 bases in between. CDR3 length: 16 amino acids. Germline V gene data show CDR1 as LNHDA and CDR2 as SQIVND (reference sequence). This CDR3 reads CASSGGGISWDQPQHF. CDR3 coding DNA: TGTGCCAGTTCGGGAGGGGGTATTTCTTGGGATCAGCCCCAGCATTTT. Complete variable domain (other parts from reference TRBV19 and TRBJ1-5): DGGITQSPKYLFRKEGQNVTLSCEQNLNHDAMYWYRQDPGQGLRLIYYSQIVNDFQKGDIAEGYSVSREKKESFPLTVTSAQKNPTAFYLCASSGGGISWDQPQHFGDGTRLSIL.

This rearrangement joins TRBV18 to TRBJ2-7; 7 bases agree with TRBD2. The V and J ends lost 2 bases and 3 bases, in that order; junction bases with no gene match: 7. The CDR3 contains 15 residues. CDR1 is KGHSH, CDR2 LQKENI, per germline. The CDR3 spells CASSPDGTTVYEQYF. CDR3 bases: TGTGCCAGCTCACCAGACGGGACTACCGTCTACGAGCAGTACTTC.

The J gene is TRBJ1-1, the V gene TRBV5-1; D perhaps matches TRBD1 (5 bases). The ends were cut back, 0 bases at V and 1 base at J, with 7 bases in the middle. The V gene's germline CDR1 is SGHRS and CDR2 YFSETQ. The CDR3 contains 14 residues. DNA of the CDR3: TGCGCCAGCAGCTTGGGACAGTCGAACACTGAAGCTTTCTTT. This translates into CASSLGQSNTEAFF.

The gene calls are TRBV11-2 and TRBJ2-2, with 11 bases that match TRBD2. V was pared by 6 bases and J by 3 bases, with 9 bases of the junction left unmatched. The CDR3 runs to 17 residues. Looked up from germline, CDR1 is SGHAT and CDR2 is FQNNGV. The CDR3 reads CASRKLAGVRDTGELFF. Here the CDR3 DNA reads TGTGCCAGCAGAAAACTAGCGGGAGTTAGGGACACCGGGGAGCTGTTTTTT.

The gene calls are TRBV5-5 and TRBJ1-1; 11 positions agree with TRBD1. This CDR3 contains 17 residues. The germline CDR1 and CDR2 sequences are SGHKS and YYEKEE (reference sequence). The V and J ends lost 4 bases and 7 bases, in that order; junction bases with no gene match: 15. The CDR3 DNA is TGTGCCAGCAGCCCGGGGGGGGACAGGGGGGATTTTAATGAAGCTTTCTTT. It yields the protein CASSPGGDRGDFNEAFF. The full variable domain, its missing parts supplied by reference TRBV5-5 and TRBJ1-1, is DAGVTQSPTHLIKTRGQQVTLRCSPISGHKSVSWYQQVLGQGPQFIFQYYEKEERGRGNFPDRFSARQFPNYSSELNVNALLLGDSALYLCASSPGGDRGDFNEAFFGQGTRLTVV.

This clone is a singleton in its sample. For the CDR3, the DNA is TGTGCCAGTAGTATAGGGTACGCGGCCAATGAGCAGTTCTTC. Encoded protein: CASSIGYAANEQFF. V usage is TRBV19 and J usage is TRBJ2-1, with D unresolved. With 1 base removed from V and 6 bases from J, the gap between germline ends came to 10 bases. The CDR3 is 14 amino acids. CDR1 and CDR2 from the germline V gene are LNHDA and SQIVND (reference sequence).

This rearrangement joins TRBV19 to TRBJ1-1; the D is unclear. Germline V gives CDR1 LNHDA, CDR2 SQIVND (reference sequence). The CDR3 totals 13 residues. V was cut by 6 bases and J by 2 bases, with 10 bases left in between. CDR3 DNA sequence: TGTGCCAGTAGGTTCGGGAGTAACACTGAAGCTTTCTTT. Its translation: CASRFGSNTEAFF.

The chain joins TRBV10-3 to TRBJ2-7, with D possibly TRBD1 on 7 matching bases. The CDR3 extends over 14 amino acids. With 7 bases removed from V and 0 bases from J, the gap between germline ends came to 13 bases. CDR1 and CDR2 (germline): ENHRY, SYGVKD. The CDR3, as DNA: TGTGCCATCAACCGACAGGGAGGCTCCTACGAGCAGTACTTC. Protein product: CAINRQGGSYEQYF.

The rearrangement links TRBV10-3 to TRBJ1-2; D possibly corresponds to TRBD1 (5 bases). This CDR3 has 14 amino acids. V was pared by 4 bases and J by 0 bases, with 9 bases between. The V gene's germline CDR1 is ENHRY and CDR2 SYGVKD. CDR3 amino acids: CAISGAGTNYGYTF. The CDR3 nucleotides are TGTGCCATCAGTGGGGCAGGGACTAACTATGGCTACACCTTC.

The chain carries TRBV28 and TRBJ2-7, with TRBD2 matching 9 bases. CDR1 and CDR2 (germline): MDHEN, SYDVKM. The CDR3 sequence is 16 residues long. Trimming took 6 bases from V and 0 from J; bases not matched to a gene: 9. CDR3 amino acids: CASSRNGLAISYEQYF. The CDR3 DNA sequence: TGTGCCAGCAGCCGGAACGGACTAGCGATCTCCTACGAGCAGTACTTC.

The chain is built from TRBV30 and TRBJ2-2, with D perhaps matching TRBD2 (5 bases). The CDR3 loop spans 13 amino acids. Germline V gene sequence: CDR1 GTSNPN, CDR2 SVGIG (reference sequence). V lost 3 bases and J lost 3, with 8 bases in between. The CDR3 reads CAWRRGYTGELFF. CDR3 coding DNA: TGTGCCTGGAGACGCGGGTACACCGGGGAGCTGTTTTTT.

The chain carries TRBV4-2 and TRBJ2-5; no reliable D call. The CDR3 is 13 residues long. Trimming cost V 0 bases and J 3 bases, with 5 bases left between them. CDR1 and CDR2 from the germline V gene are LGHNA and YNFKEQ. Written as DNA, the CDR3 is TGTGCCAGCAGCCAAGACACGGAAGAGACCCAGTACTTC. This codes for CASSQDTEETQYF.

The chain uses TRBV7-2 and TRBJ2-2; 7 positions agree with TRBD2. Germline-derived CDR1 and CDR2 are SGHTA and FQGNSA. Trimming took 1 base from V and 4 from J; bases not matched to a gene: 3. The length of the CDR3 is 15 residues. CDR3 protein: CASSLEGRATGELFF. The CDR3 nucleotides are TGTGCCAGCAGCTTAGAGGGGAGGGCCACCGGGGAGCTGTTTTTT.